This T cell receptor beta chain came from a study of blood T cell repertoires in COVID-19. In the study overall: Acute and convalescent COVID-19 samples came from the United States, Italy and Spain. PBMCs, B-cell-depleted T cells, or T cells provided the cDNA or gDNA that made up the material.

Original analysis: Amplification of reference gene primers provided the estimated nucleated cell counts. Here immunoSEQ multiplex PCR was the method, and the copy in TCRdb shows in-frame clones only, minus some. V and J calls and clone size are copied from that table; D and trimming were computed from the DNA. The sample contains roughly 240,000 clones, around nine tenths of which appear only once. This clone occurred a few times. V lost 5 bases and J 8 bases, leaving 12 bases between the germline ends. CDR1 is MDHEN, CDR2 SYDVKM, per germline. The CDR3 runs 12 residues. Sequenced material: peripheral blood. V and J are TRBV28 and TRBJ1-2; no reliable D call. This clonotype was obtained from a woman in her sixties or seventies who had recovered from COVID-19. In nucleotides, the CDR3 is TGTGCCAGCAGTCGCTCCCTACGGGGCTACACCTTC. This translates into CASSRSLRGYTF.